Below are 3 T cell receptor beta chains sequenced from a single sample in a study of shared clonotypes between healthy human individuals. Repertoires were generated with immunoSEQ multiplex PCR, while TCRdb's copy carries only in-frame clones and drops some. The sample includes approximately 500,000 clones, approximately 95% of them seen just once. Sequencing input: naive CD4+ T cells sorted from blood. As to subset: CD45RA+ positively selected. These receptors were taken from a young woman in good health.

V and J are TRBV5-4 and TRBJ2-7, with TRBD2 identical over 10 bases. Trimming took 0 bases from V and 0 from J; bases not matched to a gene: 6. The germline gives CDR1 SGHNT, CDR2 YYREEE (reference sequence). The CDR3 totals 17 residues. This CDR3 reads CASSLAKLAGSSYEQYF. The DNA of the CDR3 is TGTGCCAGCAGCTTGGCGAAACTAGCGGGGAGCTCCTACGAGCAGTACTTC.

The chain combines TRBV13 with TRBJ2-2; no definite D call. CDR1 and CDR2 from the germline V gene are PRHDT and FYEKMQ (reference sequence). Trimming took 1 base from V and 0 from J, leaving 9 bases between them. This CDR3 is 16 amino acids long. The CDR3 DNA reads TGTGCCAGCAGCTTAGCCCCGGACCCGAACACCGGGGAGCTGTTTTTT. Translating it yields CASSLAPDPNTGELFF.

V is TRBV4-2 and J is TRBJ2-3; TRBD1 matches at 10 bases. Unmatched junction bases numbered 7, after V lost 1 base and J lost 0 bases. The CDR3 runs to 18 residues. Germline-derived CDR1 and CDR2 are LGHNA and YNFKEQ. CDR3: CASSQALGQGESTDTQYF. The CDR3 nucleotides are TGTGCCAGCAGCCAAGCCCTTGGACAGGGGGAGAGCACAGATACGCAGTATTTT.